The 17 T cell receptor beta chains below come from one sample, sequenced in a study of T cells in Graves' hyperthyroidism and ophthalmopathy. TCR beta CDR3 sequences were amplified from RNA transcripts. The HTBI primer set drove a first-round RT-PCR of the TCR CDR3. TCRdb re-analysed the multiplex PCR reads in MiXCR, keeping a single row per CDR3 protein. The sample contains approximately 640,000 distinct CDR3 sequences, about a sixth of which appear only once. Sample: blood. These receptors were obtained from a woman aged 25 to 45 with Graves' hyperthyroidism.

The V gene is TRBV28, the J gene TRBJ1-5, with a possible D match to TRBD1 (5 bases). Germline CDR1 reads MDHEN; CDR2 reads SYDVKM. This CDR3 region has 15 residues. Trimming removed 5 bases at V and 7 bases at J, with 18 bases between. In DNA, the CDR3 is TGTGCCAGCAGTCCACCAGGGTTCTTCCTCCAGCCCCAGCATTTT. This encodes CASSPPGFFLQPQHF.

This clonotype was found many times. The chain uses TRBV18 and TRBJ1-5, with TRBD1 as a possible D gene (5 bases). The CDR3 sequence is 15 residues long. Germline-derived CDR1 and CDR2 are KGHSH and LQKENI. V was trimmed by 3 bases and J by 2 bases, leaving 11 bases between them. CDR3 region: CASSPPGTGNQPQHF. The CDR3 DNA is TGTGCCAGCTCACCGCCGGGGACGGGCAATCAGCCCCAGCATTTT.

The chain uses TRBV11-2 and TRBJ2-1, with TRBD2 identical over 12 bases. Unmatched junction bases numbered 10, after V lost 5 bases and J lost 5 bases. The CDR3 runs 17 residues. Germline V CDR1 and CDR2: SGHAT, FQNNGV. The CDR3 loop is CASSAPLAGGHNNEQFF. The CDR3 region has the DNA TGTGCCAGCAGCGCACCACTAGCGGGAGGCCACAACAATGAGCAGTTCTTC.

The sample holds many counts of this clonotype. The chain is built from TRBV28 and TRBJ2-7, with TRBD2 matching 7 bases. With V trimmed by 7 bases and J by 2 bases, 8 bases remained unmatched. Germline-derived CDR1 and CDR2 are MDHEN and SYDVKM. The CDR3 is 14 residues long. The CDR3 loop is CASTLGGSTYEQYF. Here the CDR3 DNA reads TGTGCCAGCACCCTCGGGGGGAGCACCTACGAGCAGTACTTC.

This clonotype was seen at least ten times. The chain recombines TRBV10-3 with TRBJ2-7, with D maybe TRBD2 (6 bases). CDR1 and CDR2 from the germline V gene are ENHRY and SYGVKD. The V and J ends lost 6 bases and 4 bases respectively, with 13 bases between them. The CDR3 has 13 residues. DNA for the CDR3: TGTGCCATCAGAACGGGAGAGACTTACGAGCAGTACTTC. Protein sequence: CAIRTGETYEQYF.

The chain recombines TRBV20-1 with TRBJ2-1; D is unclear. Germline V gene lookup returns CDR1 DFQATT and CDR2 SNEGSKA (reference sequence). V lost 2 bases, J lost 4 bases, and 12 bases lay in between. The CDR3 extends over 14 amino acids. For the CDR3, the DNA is TGCAGTGCTAGATCAGAAGATAGGTACAATGAGCAGTTCTTC. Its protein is CSARSEDRYNEQFF.

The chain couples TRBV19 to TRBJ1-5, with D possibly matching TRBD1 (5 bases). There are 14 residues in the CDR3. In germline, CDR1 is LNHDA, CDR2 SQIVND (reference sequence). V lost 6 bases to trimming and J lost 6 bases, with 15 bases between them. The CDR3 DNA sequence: TGTGCCAGTAGGGTTCAGGGTGGCGGTCAGCCCCAGCATTTT. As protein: CASRVQGGGQPQHF.

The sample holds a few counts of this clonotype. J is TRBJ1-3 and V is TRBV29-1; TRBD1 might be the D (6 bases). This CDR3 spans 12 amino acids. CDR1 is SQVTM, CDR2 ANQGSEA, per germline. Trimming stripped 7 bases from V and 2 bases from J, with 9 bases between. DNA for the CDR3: TGCAGCGCCCGACAGGCTGGAAACACCATATATTTT. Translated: CSARQAGNTIYF.

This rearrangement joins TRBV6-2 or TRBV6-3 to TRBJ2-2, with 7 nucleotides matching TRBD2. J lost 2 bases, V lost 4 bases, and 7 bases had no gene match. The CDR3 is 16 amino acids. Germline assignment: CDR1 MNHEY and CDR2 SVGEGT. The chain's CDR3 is CASSFGAGLNTGELFF. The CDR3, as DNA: TGTGCCAGCAGTTTTGGAGCGGGGCTCAACACCGGGGAGCTGTTTTTT.

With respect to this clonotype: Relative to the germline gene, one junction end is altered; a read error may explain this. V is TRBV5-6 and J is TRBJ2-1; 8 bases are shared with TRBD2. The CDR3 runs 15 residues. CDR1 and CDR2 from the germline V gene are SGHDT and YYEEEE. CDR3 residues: CASSLKSGSNNERFF. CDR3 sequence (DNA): TGTGCCAGCAGCTTGAAAAGCGGGAGTAATAATGAGCGGTTCTTC.

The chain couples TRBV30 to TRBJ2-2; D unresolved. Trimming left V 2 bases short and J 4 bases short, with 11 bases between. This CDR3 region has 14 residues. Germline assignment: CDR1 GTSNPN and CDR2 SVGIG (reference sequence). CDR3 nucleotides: TGTGCCTGGAGTAAGGGCAGTCCCACCGGGGAGCTGTTTTTT. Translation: CAWSKGSPTGELFF.

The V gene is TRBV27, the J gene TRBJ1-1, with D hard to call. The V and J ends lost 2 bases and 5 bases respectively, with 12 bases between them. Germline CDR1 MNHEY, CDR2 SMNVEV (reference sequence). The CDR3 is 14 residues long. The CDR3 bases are TGTGCCAGCAGTTTAATTCCCCTAGGGACTGAAGCTTTCTTT. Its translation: CASSLIPLGTEAFF.

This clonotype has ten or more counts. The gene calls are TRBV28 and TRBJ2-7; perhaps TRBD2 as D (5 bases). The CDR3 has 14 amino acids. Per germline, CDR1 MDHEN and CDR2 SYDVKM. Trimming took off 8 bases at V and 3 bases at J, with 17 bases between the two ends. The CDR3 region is CASRRGLVGYEQYF. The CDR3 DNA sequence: TGTGCCAGCCGCCGAGGACTTGTAGGCTACGAGCAGTACTTC.

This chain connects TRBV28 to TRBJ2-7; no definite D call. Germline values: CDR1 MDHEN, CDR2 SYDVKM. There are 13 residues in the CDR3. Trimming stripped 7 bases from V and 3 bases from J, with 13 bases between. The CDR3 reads CASNLLLGYEQYF. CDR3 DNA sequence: TGTGCCAGCAACCTCCTCCTAGGCTACGAGCAGTACTTC.

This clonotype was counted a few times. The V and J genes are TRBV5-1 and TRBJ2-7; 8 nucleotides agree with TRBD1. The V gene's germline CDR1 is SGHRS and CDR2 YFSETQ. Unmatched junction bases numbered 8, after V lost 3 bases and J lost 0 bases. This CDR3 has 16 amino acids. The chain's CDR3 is CASSSTTGTGSYEQYF. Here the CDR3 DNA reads TGCGCCAGCAGCTCAACCACCGGGACAGGCTCCTACGAGCAGTACTTC.

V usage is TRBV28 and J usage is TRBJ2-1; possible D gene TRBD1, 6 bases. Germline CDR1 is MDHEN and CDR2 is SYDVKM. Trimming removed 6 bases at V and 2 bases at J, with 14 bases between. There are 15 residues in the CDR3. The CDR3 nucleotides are TGTGCCAGCAGCTTTATCCGGGACACCTACAATGAGCAGTTCTTC. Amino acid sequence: CASSFIRDTYNEQFF.

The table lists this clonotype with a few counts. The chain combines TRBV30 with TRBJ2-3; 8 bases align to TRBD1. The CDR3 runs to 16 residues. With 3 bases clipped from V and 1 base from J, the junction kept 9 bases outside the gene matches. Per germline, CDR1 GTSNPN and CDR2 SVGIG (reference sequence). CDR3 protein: CAWRPRTGTRTDTQYF. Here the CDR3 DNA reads TGTGCCTGGAGGCCCCGGACAGGGACGCGCACAGATACGCAGTATTTT.